The entry below gives a single T cell receptor (beta chain) sequence along with its context. Its antigen is not yet known. No base quality values were provided; no much bigger clone lies one nucleotide off. Trimmed from V: 5 bases; trimmed from J: 3 bases; junction bases lacking a gene match: 13. Per the germline V gene, SGHVS is the CDR1 and FNYEAQ is the CDR2. The CDR3 covers 18 residues, taking in both the cysteine and the phenylalanine. Of all the DNA, just the CDR3 is kept, 54 bases in frame from base 1. Library generation was performed with the immunoSEQ multiplex PCR assay. As stored in TCRdb, this immuneACCESS dataset retains in-frame rearrangements with V and J assigned. A fraction of the clones does not appear; measured against another copy, unresolved V genes explain less than half of the discrepancy, and the remainder lacks a known reason. Across this sample there are about 52,000 clones, with approximately 92% seen only once. The ten largest clones represent around 0.73% of the sample.

These data come from a study of T cell changes during pregnancy in multiple sclerosis (dated by TCRdb to 2018 to 2020). A note on the overall study: The study examined how the T cell repertoire changed over the course of pregnancy in women with multiple sclerosis.

This TCR was recovered from a female donor with multiple sclerosis, enrolled in a pregnancy study. The V and J segments used are TRBV7-6 and TRBJ2-1; the central 10 bases match TRBD2. Sequences were derived from CD4+ T cells from peripheral blood mononuclear cells, sampled in the third trimester of pregnancy. The bases read TGTGCCAGCAGCCCGACTCCTCCCGGGACTAGCGACTACAATGAGCAGTTCTTC. Protein translation: CASSPTPPGTSDYNEQFF. The full variable domain, with segments outside the CDR3 supplied by the reference TRBV7-6 and TRBJ2-1 proteins, appears as GAGVSQSPRYKVTKRGQDVALRCDPISGHVSLYWYRQALGQGPEFLTYFNYEAQQDKSGLPNDRFSAERPEGSISTLTIQRTEQRDSAMYRCASSPTPPGTSDYNEQFFGPGTRLTVL.